This T cell receptor (beta chain) is drawn from a study of T-cell reconstitution after alpha-beta-depleted transplantation in children. Library preparation (for TCRbeta) was performed with unique molecular identifiers. TCRdb used MiXCR to reprocess the PCR reads, holding one entry per CDR3 protein. The sample has hundreds of thousands of distinct CDR3 sequences, 32% seen once. Germline-derived CDR1 and CDR2 are LNHDA and SQIVND (reference sequence). Trimming pared 0 bases from V and 0 bases from J, leaving 11 bases between. The CDR3 sequence is 16 residues long. This clonotype was seen just once. This sequence was found in a human donor who donated a stem cell graft to a child with aplastic anemia. The rearrangement links TRBV19 to TRBJ1-1; a possible D gene is TRBD1 (5 bases). The sample here was PBMCs from the stem cell graft donor, taken from the stem cell graft. In nucleotides, the CDR3 is TGTGCCAGTAGTATAGATCGGGGCGTGATGAACACTGAAGCTTTCTTT. Translation gives CASSIDRGVMNTEAFF.